This T cell receptor (beta chain) emerged from a study of T cells in Graves' hyperthyroidism and ophthalmopathy. The TCR beta CDR3 regions underwent amplification using RNA transcripts as the source. A first-round RT-PCR of the TCR CDR3 used the HTBI primer set. TCRdb analysed the multiplex PCR reads with MiXCR anew, one entry per CDR3 protein. The sample lists approximately 300,000 distinct CDR3 sequences; 16% were seen once. General study results and limits: The model forecast ophthalmopathy, anticipating it by a median around 6.5 months before onset.

Exclusion followed for patients with uncontrolled infection, other autoimmune disease, pregnancy or lactation. Trimming left V 6 bases short and J 0 bases short, with 15 bases between. Germline CDR1 DFQATT, CDR2 SNEGSKA (reference sequence). The CDR3 has 15 residues. In the case of this clonotype: The target antigen is unknown.

This sequence joins TRBV20-1 and TRBJ2-1; TRBD1 is a possible D gene (5 bases). The sample consisted of blood. This TCR was recovered from a man aged 25 to 40 with Graves' hyperthyroidism. The CDR3 nucleotides are TGCAGTGCCCCCGAACAGGAGAGCTCCTACAATGAGCAGTTCTTC. Protein sequence: CSAPEQESSYNEQFF.